This T cell receptor (beta chain) was retrieved from a study of T cells in Graves' hyperthyroidism and ophthalmopathy. Findings and caveats of the study: By a 13 V-J model, ophthalmopathy was set apart from stable hyperthyroidism. Ophthalmopathy was model-predicted a median about 6.7 months pre-onset.

Researchers took RNA transcripts and amplified the TCR beta CDR3 regions from them. When the TCR CDR3 underwent first-round RT-PCR, the HTBI primer set was used. TCRdb re-called the multiplex PCR reads with MiXCR, one entry per CDR3 protein. Of more than 500,000 distinct CDR3 sequences listed, 14% are singletons. PBMCs were sourced from roughly 9.1 ml fresh peripheral blood. Germline assignment: CDR1 MDHEN and CDR2 SYDVKM. The CDR3 sequence is 14 residues long. With 2 bases removed from V and 0 bases from J, the gap between germline ends came to 8 bases. There are many counts of this clonotype. Its matching antigen is unknown.

Sequenced material: blood. The chain uses TRBV28 and TRBJ2-7; unclear D gene. This receptor was identified in a woman between 40 and 55 years old with Graves' hyperthyroidism. CDR3 protein: CASSLPVSSYEQYF. CDR3 bases: TGTGCCAGCAGTTTACCTGTGAGCTCCTACGAGCAGTACTTC.